The source of this TCR beta chain is a study of patients and donors after allogeneic stem cell transplantation. TCRdb ran MiXCR on the RT-PCR reads and lists one entry per CDR3 protein. The sample consists of over 350,000 distinct CDR3 sequences, around 15% of them appearing once. The sequenced sample consisted of blood, either unsorted or a sorted T cell fraction (not recorded which). The origin of this receptor is a human donor who was either an allogeneic HSCT recipient or a stem cell or donor lymphocyte infusion donor (not recorded which). It is not recorded whose cells these are; they may come from a transplant donor.

CDR3 sequence: CASSLGRTGPTDEQFF. The CDR3 nucleotides read TGTGCCAGCAGCTTAGGACGGACAGGCCCCACGGATGAGCAGTTCTTC. V and J are TRBV7-2 and TRBJ2-1; TRBD1 aligns across 7 bases. Germline V CDR1 and CDR2: SGHTA, FQGNSA. The ends lost 1 base at V and 8 bases at J; junction bases unmatched: 11. The CDR3 length is 16 residues.